These 16 T cell receptor beta chains came from one sample sequenced in a study of fetal regulatory T cell absence and autoimmunity. The repertoire was sequenced with immunoSEQ multiplex PCR; TCRdb's copy has only in-frame clones and lacks some. The table records roughly 95,000 clones, roughly 70% of them present only once. The sample consisted of pancreas tissue. The source of these receptors is a male donor with IPEX syndrome.

This clone has a handful of counts. The chain has TRBV6-4 and TRBJ1-2; the D is unclear. V was shortened by 5 bases and J by 3 bases, with 10 bases between the two germline ends. This CDR3 spans 13 amino acids. Germline assignment: CDR1 MRHNA and CDR2 SNTAGT. The CDR3: CASSSDVDYGYTF. The CDR3 bases are TGTGCCAGCAGTAGCGACGTAGACTATGGCTACACCTTC.

The V and J genes are TRBV10-3 and TRBJ2-7; 9 bases align to TRBD1. The germline CDR1 and CDR2 sequences are ENHRY and SYGVKD. V lost 0 bases, J lost 5 bases, and 8 bases stayed unmatched. The CDR3 is 16 amino acids. The DNA of the CDR3 is TGTGCCATCAGTGAGTCGACTCGGGACAGGGTGGACGAGCAGTACTTC. It codes for CAISESTRDRVDEQYF.

Written as DNA, the CDR3 is TGTGCCAGCAGTTCCACCGCTAGGACGGGAGCTCTCCTTAATTCACCCCTCCACTTT. This sequence encodes CASSSTARTGALLNSPLHF. The chain has TRBV27 and TRBJ1-6; the D is unclear. Germline CDR1 MNHEY, CDR2 SMNVEV (reference sequence). The CDR3 is 19 amino acids. The V gene lost 4 bases and the J gene lost 6 bases, with 25 bases spanning the gap.

The rearrangement joins TRBV13 to TRBJ2-3; the match to TRBD1 covers 11 bases. This CDR3 is 21 amino acids long. Looked up from germline, CDR1 is PRHDT and CDR2 is FYEKMQ (reference sequence). The V segment lost 4 bases and the J segment 3 bases; nucleotides outside the gene matches: 21. CDR3 nucleotide sequence: TGTGCCAGCAGCTCAATGTCGACTGTTCGGGACAGGGGGATTCGTACAGATACGCAGTATTTT. Translation gives CASSSMSTVRDRGIRTDTQYF.

The chain carries TRBV7-6 and TRBJ1-1; the D gene is possibly TRBD1 (5 bases). V shed 5 bases and J shed 1 base, with 11 bases lying between them. The CDR3 contains 14 residues. The V gene's germline CDR1 is SGHVS and CDR2 FNYEAQ. The CDR3 bases are TGTGCCAGCAGCCTGGGGCAGGGGAACACTGAAGCTTTCTTT. Its protein product is CASSLGQGNTEAFF.

A note on this clone: This specimen includes other DNA sequences encoding the same CDR3. J is TRBJ2-7 and V is TRBV27, with 9 bases aligning to TRBD1. The CDR3 is made up of 14 amino acids. The V and J ends lost 4 bases and 2 bases, in that order; junction bases with no gene match: 3. The germline V gene encodes CDR1 MNHEY and CDR2 SMNVEV (reference sequence). The CDR3 DNA follows: TGTGCCAGCAGTTCCGGGACAGGGCCCTACGAGCAGTACTTC. Translating gives CASSSGTGPYEQYF.

This clone was seen only once. The chain combines TRBV6-1 with TRBJ1-2; D may be TRBD1 (6 bases). The CDR3 runs 13 residues. Germline CDR1 is MNHNS and CDR2 is SASEGT. V lost 6 bases to trimming and J lost 6 bases, with 14 bases between them. The CDR3 reads CASRNGGPDGYTF. The CDR3 nucleotides are TGTGCCAGCAGAAACGGGGGCCCGGATGGCTACACCTTC.

The chain carries TRBV19 and TRBJ2-3; D might be TRBD1 or TRBD2, each matching 5 bases. This CDR3 is built from 15 residues. The germline V and J ends were trimmed by 6 bases and 2 bases, with 15 bases remaining between them. The germline CDR1 and CDR2 sequences are LNHDA and SQIVND (reference sequence). CDR3 loop: CASRVRDVPTDTQYF. The CDR3 nucleotides read TGTGCCAGTAGGGTCAGGGACGTCCCCACAGATACGCAGTATTTT.

This clone came up once. The chain carries TRBV27 and TRBJ1-4, with unresolved D. CDR1 is MNHEY, CDR2 SMNVEV, per germline (reference sequence). CDR3 length equals 15 residues. The V and J ends lost 5 bases and 0 bases respectively, with 10 bases between them. This CDR3 reads CASSERETTNEKLFF. CDR3 coding DNA: TGTGCCAGCAGTGAGCGGGAAACAACTAATGAAAAACTGTTTTTT. Full variable domain (outside the CDR3, taken from reference TRBV27 and TRBJ1-4): EAQVTQNPRYLITVTGKKLTVTCSQNMNHEYMSWYRQDPGLGLRQIYYSMNVEVTDKGDVPEGYKVSRKEKRNFPLILESPSPNQTSLYFCASSERETTNEKLFFGSGTQLSVL.

The rearrangement uses TRBV10-3 and TRBJ2-7; 8 bases agree with TRBD2. Trimming at V came to 5 bases and at J to 0 bases, leaving 9 bases not matched to a gene. The CDR3 loop spans 16 amino acids. CDR1 and CDR2 (germline): ENHRY, SYGVKD. Here the CDR3 reads CAISLSGAGSSYEQYF. CDR3 bases: TGTGCCATCAGTCTTAGCGGGGCGGGGAGCTCCTACGAGCAGTACTTC.

V usage is TRBV5-4 and J usage is TRBJ2-5, with D unclear. CDR1 is SGHNT, CDR2 YYREEE, per germline (reference sequence). Trimming shortened V by 2 bases and J by 3 bases, and 5 bases separated the two germline ends. The CDR3 length is 12 residues. In nucleotides, the CDR3 is TGTGCCAGCAGCTTTAGAGAAGAGACCCAGTACTTC. This encodes CASSFREETQYF.

There are a few counts of this clone. The gene calls are TRBV2 and TRBJ1-5; a weak D match, TRBD1 (5 bases). Germline CDR1 SNHLY, CDR2 FYNNEI. V lost 11 bases to trimming and J lost 0 bases, with 11 bases between them. This CDR3 has 13 amino acids. The CDR3 reads CAAGGNSNQPQHF. For the CDR3, the DNA is TGTGCCGCTGGGGGAAATAGCAATCAGCCCCAGCATTTT.

This sequence joins TRBV9 and TRBJ1-4; D might be TRBD1 (6 bases). CDR1 and CDR2 (germline): SGDLS, YYNGEE. The length of the CDR3 is 15 residues. Trimming took off 2 bases at V and 5 bases at J, with 13 bases between the two ends. The CDR3 here is CASSVDGGRNEKLFF. Here the CDR3 DNA reads TGTGCCAGCAGCGTTGATGGGGGCAGGAATGAAAAACTGTTTTTT.

The chain joins TRBV21-1 to TRBJ2-5; the tabulated D call, TRBD1, remains unverified against the DNA. TRBV21-1 is a known pseudogene. This CDR3 is 19 amino acids long. The CDR3 bases are TGTGCCAGCAGCAAAGGGCTAGGACAGGGGGCGCCAGCGCAAGAGACCCAGTACTTC. Translation gives CASSKGLGQGAPAQETQYF.

There are a few counts of this clone. The V and J genes are TRBV30 and TRBJ2-2, with TRBD2 matching 11 bases. Per the germline V gene, CDR1 is GTSNPN and CDR2 is SVGIG (reference sequence). The length of the CDR3 is 16 residues. V shed 0 bases and J 4 bases; nucleotides not matched to a gene: 4. The CDR3 sequence is CAWSVRLAGGTGELFF. CDR3 nucleotide sequence: TGTGCCTGGAGTGTCAGGCTAGCGGGGGGCACCGGGGAGCTGTTTTTT.

The rearrangement joins TRBV13 to TRBJ2-2; maybe TRBD2 (6 bases). Germline V CDR1 and CDR2: PRHDT, FYEKMQ (reference sequence). The length of the CDR3 is 15 residues. V dropped 7 bases and J dropped 0 bases, with 12 bases sitting between them. The DNA of the CDR3 is TGTGCCAGCATCCTCGGGGGAGCGAACACCGGGGAGCTGTTTTTT. Translated: CASILGGANTGELFF.